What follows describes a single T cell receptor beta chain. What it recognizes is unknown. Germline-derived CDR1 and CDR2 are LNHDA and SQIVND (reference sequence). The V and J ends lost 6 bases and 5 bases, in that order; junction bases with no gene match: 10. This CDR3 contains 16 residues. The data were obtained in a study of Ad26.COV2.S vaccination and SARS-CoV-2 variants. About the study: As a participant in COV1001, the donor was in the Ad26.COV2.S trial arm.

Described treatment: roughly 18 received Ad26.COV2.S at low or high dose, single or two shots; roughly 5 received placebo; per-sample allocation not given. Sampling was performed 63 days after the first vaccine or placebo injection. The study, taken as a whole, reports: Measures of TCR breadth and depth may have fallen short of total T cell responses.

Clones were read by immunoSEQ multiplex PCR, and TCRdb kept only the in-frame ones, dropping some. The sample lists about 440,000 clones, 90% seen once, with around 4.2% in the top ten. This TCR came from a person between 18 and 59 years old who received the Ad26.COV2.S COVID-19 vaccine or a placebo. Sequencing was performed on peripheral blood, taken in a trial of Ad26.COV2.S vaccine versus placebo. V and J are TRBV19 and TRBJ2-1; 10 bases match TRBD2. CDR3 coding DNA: TGTGCCAGTAGAACGTCTAGCGGGGGATACCACAATGAGCAGTTCTTC. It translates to CASRTSSGGYHNEQFF.